The 11 T cell receptor beta chains below come from one sample, sequenced in a study of blood T cell repertoires in COVID-19. Libraries were prepared by immunoSEQ multiplex PCR; TCRdb keeps only in-frame clonotypes and omits some of them. Altogether approximately 230,000 clones are present, 70% to 90% being singletons, with the ten largest covering more than 1.5%. The sequencing input was PBMCs or T cells enriched from blood (not recorded which). These receptors were obtained from a man between 40 and 49 years old who had recovered from COVID-19.

The chain uses TRBV5-1 and TRBJ2-7, with D unresolved. V shed 1 base and J shed 2 bases, with 19 bases lying between them. The germline CDR1 and CDR2 sequences are SGHRS and YFSETQ. The CDR3 is 17 residues long. CDR3 sequence (DNA): TGCGCCAGCAGCTTGTCGTTTAGCCAAACGAAGACCTACGAGCAGTACTTC. Protein sequence: CASSLSFSQTKTYEQYF.

This CDR3 reads CASTGQFNQPQHF. The CDR3 bases are TGTGCCAGCACAGGACAGTTCAATCAGCCCCAGCATTTT. The chain is built from TRBV12-3 or TRBV12-4 and TRBJ1-5; maybe TRBD1 (6 bases). Trimming removed 7 bases from V and 3 bases from J, with 10 bases in between. The CDR3 consists of 13 residues.

The gene calls are TRBV28 and TRBJ1-5; 7 positions match TRBD1. Per the germline V gene, CDR1 is MDHEN and CDR2 is SYDVKM. The junction had 10 bases not matched to a gene; V was cut back by 6 bases and J by 5 bases. The CDR3 covers 15 residues. DNA for the CDR3: TGTGCCAGCAGCCCGGAGGACAGGCGCCATCAGCCCCAGCATTTT. This translates into CASSPEDRRHQPQHF.

This chain joins TRBV13 and TRBJ1-6; 7 bases map to TRBD1. After removal of 5 bases from V and 9 bases from J, the junction contained 10 bases not matched to a gene. The CDR3 is made up of 15 amino acids. The germline gives CDR1 PRHDT, CDR2 FYEKMQ (reference sequence). CDR3: CASSRDSGYGSPLHF. The CDR3 DNA reads TGTGCCAGCAGCCGGGACAGCGGATACGGTTCACCCCTCCACTTT. Variable domain in full (rest from reference TRBV13 and TRBJ1-6): AAGVIQSPRHLIKEKRETATLKCYPIPRHDTVYWYQQGPGQDPQFLISFYEKMQSDKGSIPDRFSAQQFSDYHSELNMSSLELGDSALYFCASSRDSGYGSPLHFGNGTRLTVT.

The CDR3: CAISEQGSGANVLTF. The CDR3 region has the DNA TGTGCCATCAGTGAACAGGGCTCTGGGGCCAACGTCCTGACTTTC. J is TRBJ2-6 and V is TRBV10-3, with D possibly matching TRBD1 (6 bases). This CDR3 spans 15 amino acids. Trimming left V 3 bases short and J 0 bases short, with 6 bases between. Per the germline V gene, CDR1 is ENHRY and CDR2 is SYGVKD.

The CDR3: CASSVAVGQVTGELFF. The CDR3 DNA sequence: TGTGCCAGCAGCGTAGCGGTTGGGCAGGTCACCGGGGAGCTGTTTTTT. The chain links TRBV9 to TRBJ2-2, with D unclear. CDR1 is SGDLS, CDR2 YYNGEE, per germline. The CDR3 is 16 amino acids. V shed 0 bases and J shed 4 bases, with 13 bases lying between them.

Note on this clone: The sample holds other DNA sequences that translate to the same CDR3. The rearrangement links TRBV18 to TRBJ2-1; TRBD1 agrees at 10 bases. The germline gives CDR1 KGHSH, CDR2 LQKENI. Trimming took 0 bases from V and 4 from J; bases not matched to a gene: 3. CDR3 size: 16 residues. The CDR3 spells CASSPPTGGAYNEQFF. In DNA form, the CDR3 reads TGTGCCAGCTCACCACCGACAGGGGGCGCTTACAATGAGCAGTTCTTC.

The table lists this clone with a few counts. The genes are TRBV6-5 and TRBJ1-6; 7 bases match TRBD1. Germline CDR1 and CDR2: MNHEY and SVGAGI. Trimming removed 2 bases from V and 8 bases from J; junction bases left unmatched: 6. The CDR3 runs 15 residues. The CDR3 spells CASSYARDRDSPLHF. CDR3 DNA: TGTGCCAGCAGTTACGCCCGGGACAGAGATTCACCCCTCCACTTT.

V is TRBV6-7 and J is TRBJ1-6, with 10 bases identical to TRBD1. TRBV6-7 is an ORF, and what it does is uncertain. V lost 6 bases, J lost 7 bases, and 21 bases stayed unmatched. The CDR3 contains 20 residues. The CDR3, as DNA: TGTGCCAGCAGCACCCCAACCGGGACAGGGGAGCCATTGAGGAATTCACCCCTCCACTTT. The encoded protein is CASSTPTGTGEPLRNSPLHF.

CDR3 protein: CASRWTSGGPQTQYF. In DNA, the CDR3 is TGTGCCAGCAGGTGGACTAGCGGGGGACCGCAGACCCAGTACTTC. The chain recombines TRBV27 with TRBJ2-5; 13 nucleotides match TRBD2. The V segment lost 6 bases and the J segment 6 bases; nucleotides outside the gene matches: 7. This CDR3 has 15 residues. The germline V gene encodes CDR1 MNHEY and CDR2 SMNVEV (reference sequence).

This clone was observed a single time. The chain has TRBV7-8 and TRBJ1-1; 9 bases are a match to TRBD1. Germline V CDR1 and CDR2: SGHVS, FQNEAQ. The CDR3 has 15 amino acids. Trimming cost V 5 bases and J 6 bases; bases outside gene matches: 10. The CDR3 spells CASSATGTGMSEAFF. Here the CDR3 DNA reads TGTGCCAGCAGCGCAACCGGGACAGGGATGTCTGAAGCTTTCTTT.